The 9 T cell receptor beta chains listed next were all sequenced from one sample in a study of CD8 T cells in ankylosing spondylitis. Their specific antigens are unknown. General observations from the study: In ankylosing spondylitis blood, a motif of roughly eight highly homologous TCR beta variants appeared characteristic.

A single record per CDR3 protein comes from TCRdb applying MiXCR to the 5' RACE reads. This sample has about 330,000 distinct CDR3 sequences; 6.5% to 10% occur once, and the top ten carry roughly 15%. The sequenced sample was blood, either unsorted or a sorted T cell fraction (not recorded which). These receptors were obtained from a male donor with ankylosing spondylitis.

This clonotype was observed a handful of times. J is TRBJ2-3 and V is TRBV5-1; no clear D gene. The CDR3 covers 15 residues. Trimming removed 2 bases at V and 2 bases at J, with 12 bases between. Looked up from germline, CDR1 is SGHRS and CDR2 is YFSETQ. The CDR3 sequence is CASSFSLPHTDTQYF. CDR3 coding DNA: TGCGCCAGCAGCTTTAGTCTCCCACACACAGATACGCAGTATTTT. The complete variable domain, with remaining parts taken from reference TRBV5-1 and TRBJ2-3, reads KAGVTQTPRYLIKTRGQQVTLSCSPISGHRSVSWYQQTPGQGLQFLFEYFSETQRNKGNFPGRFSGRQFSNSRSEMNVSTLELGDSALYLCASSFSLPHTDTQYFGPGTRLTVL.

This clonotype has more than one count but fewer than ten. The CDR3 DNA reads as TGTGCCAGCAGCCAAATGAGGGGGATTTACGAGCAGTACTTC. It is translated as CASSQMRGIYEQYF. This sequence joins TRBV4-2 and TRBJ2-7; D might be TRBD1 (6 bases). The CDR3 covers 14 residues. Germline-derived CDR1 and CDR2 are LGHNA and YNFKEQ. Trimming pared 2 bases from V and 4 bases from J, leaving 12 bases between.

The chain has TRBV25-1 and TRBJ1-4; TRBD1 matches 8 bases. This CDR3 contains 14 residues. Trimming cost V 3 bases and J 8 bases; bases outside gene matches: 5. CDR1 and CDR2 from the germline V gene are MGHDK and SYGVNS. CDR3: CASSDQGAGEKLFF. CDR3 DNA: TGTGCCAGCAGTGATCAGGGGGCAGGGGAAAAACTGTTTTTT.

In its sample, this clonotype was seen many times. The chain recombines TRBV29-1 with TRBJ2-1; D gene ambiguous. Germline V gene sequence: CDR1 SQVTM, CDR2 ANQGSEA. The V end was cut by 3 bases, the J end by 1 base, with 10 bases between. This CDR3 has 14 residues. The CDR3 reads CSVDTQTSYNEQFF. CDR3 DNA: TGCAGCGTTGACACACAGACTTCCTACAATGAGCAGTTCTTC.

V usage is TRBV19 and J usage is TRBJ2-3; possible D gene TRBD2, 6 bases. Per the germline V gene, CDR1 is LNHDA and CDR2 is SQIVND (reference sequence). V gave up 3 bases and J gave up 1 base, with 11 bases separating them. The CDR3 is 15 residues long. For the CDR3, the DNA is TGTGCCAGTAGTATCAGTAGCGGAGGCACAGATACGCAGTATTTT. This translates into CASSISSGGTDTQYF.

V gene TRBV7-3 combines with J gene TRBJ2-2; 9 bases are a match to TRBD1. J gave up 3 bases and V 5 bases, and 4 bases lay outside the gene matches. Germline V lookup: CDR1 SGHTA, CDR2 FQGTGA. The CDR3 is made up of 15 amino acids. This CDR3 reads CASSTGTGHTGELFF. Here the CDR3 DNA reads TGTGCCAGCAGCACGGGGACAGGGCACACCGGGGAGCTGTTTTTT.

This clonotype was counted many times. CDR3 DNA sequence: TGTGCCAGCAGCCCAGGGGATGGCGATGAGCAGTTCTTC. Encoded protein: CASSPGDGDEQFF. This chain links TRBV28 with TRBJ2-1, with a tentative D call TRBD1 (6 bases). This CDR3 region has 13 residues. Germline V lookup: CDR1 MDHEN, CDR2 SYDVKM. The V end was cut by 6 bases, the J end by 8 bases, with 14 bases between.

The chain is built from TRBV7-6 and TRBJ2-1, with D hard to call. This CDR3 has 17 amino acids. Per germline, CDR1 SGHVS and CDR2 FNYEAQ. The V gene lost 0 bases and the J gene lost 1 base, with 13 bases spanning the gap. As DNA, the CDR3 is TGTGCCAGCAGCTTAGCAACTTTCGGGTTTTCCTACAATGAGCAGTTCTTC. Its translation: CASSLATFGFSYNEQFF.

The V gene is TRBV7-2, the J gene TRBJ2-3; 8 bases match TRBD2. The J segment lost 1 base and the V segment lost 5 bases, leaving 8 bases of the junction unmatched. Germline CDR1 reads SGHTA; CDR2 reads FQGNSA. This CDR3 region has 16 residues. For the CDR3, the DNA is TGTGCCAGCAGCCACATAAGCGGGAGTGGCACAGATACGCAGTATTTT. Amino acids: CASSHISGSGTDTQYF.